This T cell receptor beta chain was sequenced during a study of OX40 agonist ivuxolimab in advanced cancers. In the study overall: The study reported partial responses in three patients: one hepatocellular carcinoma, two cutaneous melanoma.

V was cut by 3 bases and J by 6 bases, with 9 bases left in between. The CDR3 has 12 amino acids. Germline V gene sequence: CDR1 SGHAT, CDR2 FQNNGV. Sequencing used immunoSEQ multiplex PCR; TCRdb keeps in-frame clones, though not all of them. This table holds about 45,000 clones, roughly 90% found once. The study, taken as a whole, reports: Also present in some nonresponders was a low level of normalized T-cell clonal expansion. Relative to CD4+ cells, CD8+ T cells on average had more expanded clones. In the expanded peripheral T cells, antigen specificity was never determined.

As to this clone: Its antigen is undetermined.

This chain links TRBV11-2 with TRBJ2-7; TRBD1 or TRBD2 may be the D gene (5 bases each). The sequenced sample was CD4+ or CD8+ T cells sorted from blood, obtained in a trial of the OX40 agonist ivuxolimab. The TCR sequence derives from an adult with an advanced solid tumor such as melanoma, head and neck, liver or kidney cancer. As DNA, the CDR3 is TGTGCCAGCAGCTTGATGGGGGTCGAGCAGTACTTC. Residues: CASSLMGVEQYF.